These 7 T cell receptor beta chains came from one sample sequenced in a study of T cell repertoires in cytomegalovirus infection (dated by TCRdb to about 2019). Sequencer: Illumina HiSeq 1500. Starting from the raw public reads, TCRdb applied fastp trimming at Q25, assembled clones with MiXCR and retained in-frame beta chains. Records with the same CDR3 protein are collapsed into one entry carrying the most frequent genes and DNA. Recorded for this sample are under 600,000 distinct CDR3 sequences; 16% of them occurred a single time. Approximately 24% of the sample comes from the top ten. Sequencing was performed on CD8+ T cells from PBMCs. All receptors come from a human donor in good health (CMV status not recorded). Some clones in this sample may be carry-over from other donors' samples.

This clonotype was picked up many times. The J gene is TRBJ2-5, the V gene TRBV27; TRBD2 might be the D (5 bases). V was shortened by 5 bases and J by 5 bases, with 15 bases between the two germline ends. The CDR3 is made up of 14 amino acids. The germline V gene has CDR1 MNHEY and CDR2 SMNVEV (reference sequence). This CDR3 is CASSAAGIFETQYF. The CDR3 region has the DNA TGTGCCAGCAGTGCCGCCGGGATTTTTGAGACCCAGTACTTC.

This clonotype was seen a few times. This sequence joins TRBV4-2 and TRBJ2-7, with D perhaps TRBD1 or TRBD2 (5 bases each). CDR3 length equals 15 residues. Germline V gene lookup returns CDR1 LGHNA and CDR2 YNFKEQ. V lost 3 bases, J lost 4 bases, and 16 bases lay in between. CDR3 sequence (DNA): TGTGCCAGCAGCCAGGAACAGGACGGGGCGTACGAGCAGTACTTC. This translates into CASSQEQDGAYEQYF.

The table lists this clonotype with many counts. The J gene is TRBJ2-7, the V gene TRBV7-6; 8 nucleotides line up with TRBD1. The trim removed 5 bases at V and 6 bases at J, leaving 3 bases unmatched. Germline V gene lookup returns CDR1 SGHVS and CDR2 FNYEAQ. The CDR3 is 12 residues long. Here the CDR3 DNA reads TGTGCCAGCAGCCAGGGGGCCATCGAGCAGTACTTC. Amino acid sequence: CASSQGAIEQYF.

This chain links TRBV24-1 with TRBJ2-1; perhaps TRBD1 as D (6 bases). The length of the CDR3 is 13 residues. V was cut by 7 bases and J by 4 bases, with 10 bases left in between. The germline V gene encodes CDR1 KGHDR and CDR2 SFDVKD. The CDR3 sequence: CATSKDRYNEQFF. CDR3 bases: TGTGCCACCAGCAAGGACAGATACAATGAGCAGTTCTTC.

This clonotype was picked up many times. V usage is TRBV28 and J usage is TRBJ2-7, with D possibly matching TRBD2 (5 bases). The CDR3 is 18 residues long. The germline V gene has CDR1 MDHEN and CDR2 SYDVKM. Trimming cost V 7 bases and J 1 base, with 26 bases left between them. The CDR3 loop is CASKLGSGSALLSYEQYF. CDR3 nucleotide sequence: TGTGCCAGCAAATTGGGGAGTGGGTCAGCCCTATTATCCTACGAGCAGTACTTC.

This clonotype was picked up one time. The V gene is TRBV4-2, the J gene TRBJ2-4, with 8 bases lining up with TRBD1. This CDR3 has 14 residues. Germline trimming cut 0 bases from V and 7 bases from J; bases unmatched to any gene: 2. Germline loops: CDR1 LGHNA, CDR2 YNFKEQ. The CDR3 is CASSQETGVNIQYF. CDR3 nucleotide sequence: TGTGCCAGCAGCCAAGAGACAGGGGTCAACATTCAGTACTTC.

The DNA for the CDR3 is TGTGCCAGCAGCTCGGGGCCGGGGCAGTTCTTC. It encodes CASSSGPGQFF. The gene calls are TRBV27 and TRBJ2-1; D assignment may be TRBD1 or TRBD2 (5 bases each). Germline V gene data show CDR1 as MNHEY and CDR2 as SMNVEV (reference sequence). V was trimmed by 6 bases and J by 12 bases, leaving 12 bases between them. The CDR3 runs 11 residues.